In this sample, the clone carrying this TCR beta chain turned up many times. Its matching antigen is unknown. TCRbeta library preparation incorporated unique molecular identifiers. One entry per CDR3 protein, called by TCRdb with MiXCR from the PCR reads. The sample records approximately 490,000 distinct CDR3 sequences, over 9.5% being singletons. Trimming cost V 6 bases and J 3 bases; bases outside gene matches: 10. This CDR3 has 15 residues. The germline V gene has CDR1 MDHEN and CDR2 SYDVKM. This sample is drawn from a study of T-cell reconstitution after alpha-beta-depleted transplantation in children. General study results and limits: T-cell counts and diversity at one year following transplant were attributed mainly to newly produced T cells. About two months after transplant, alpha-beta T cells reportedly came from several hundred expanded graft clones. There were some patients whose high TCRbeta diversity at day 60 came from surviving recipient T cells and thymic progenitors.

The origin of this receptor is a child younger than 10 with inherited bone marrow failure, due to receive a stem cell transplant. The chain uses TRBV28 and TRBJ2-5; 7 bases match TRBD1. Here the sequenced sample was PBMCs, taken before TCRalphabeta/CD19-depleted stem cell transplant. This chain's CDR3 is CASSLTGVREETQYF. CDR3 coding DNA: TGTGCCAGCAGCTTAACAGGGGTGAGAGAAGAGACCCAGTACTTC.